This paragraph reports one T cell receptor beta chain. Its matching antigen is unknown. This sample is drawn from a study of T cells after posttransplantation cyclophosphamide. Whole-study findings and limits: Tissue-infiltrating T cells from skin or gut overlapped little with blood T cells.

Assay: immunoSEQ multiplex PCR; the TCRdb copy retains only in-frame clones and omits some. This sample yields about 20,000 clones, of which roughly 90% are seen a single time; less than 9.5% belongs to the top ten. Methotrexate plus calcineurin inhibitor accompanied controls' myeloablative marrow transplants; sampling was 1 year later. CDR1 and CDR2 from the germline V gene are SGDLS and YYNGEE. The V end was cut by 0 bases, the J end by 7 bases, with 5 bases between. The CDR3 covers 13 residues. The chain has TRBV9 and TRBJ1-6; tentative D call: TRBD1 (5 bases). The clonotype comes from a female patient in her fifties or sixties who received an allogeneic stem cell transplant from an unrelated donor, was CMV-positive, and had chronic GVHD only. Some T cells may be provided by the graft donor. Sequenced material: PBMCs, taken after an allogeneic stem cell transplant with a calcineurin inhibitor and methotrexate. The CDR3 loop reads CASSVGQNSPLHF. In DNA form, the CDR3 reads TGTGCCAGCAGCGTAGGACAGAATTCACCCCTCCACTTT.